This TCR beta chain was identified in a study of PD-L1 blockade in urothelial cancer. Study details: About 90% of the roughly 30 patients were men with bladder-origin urothelial cancer. The researchers analyzed blood 3 weeks (second dose) and 6 weeks after treatment start. General study findings and limits: Better survival was forecast by a pretreatment blood TCR clonality below the median.

Time point meaning: pretreatment peripheral blood. Using immunoSEQ multiplex PCR, the repertoire was profiled, and TCRdb retains in-frame clones only, with some absent. The table lists 90,000 to 100,000 clones, roughly 89% of them singletons. A note on this clone: Its antigen is not known.

Trimming took 3 bases from V and 0 from J; bases not matched to a gene: 7. The CDR3 consists of 18 residues. Germline loops: CDR1 SSHAT, CDR2 FNYEAQ (reference sequence). The receptor comes from a man between 60 and 70 years old with urothelial cancer. The specimen was PBMCs, collected around atezolizumab (anti-PD-L1) treatment. The rearrangement joins TRBV7-7 to TRBJ2-2, with TRBD2 identical over 10 bases. The CDR3 spells CASSLSLAGGANTGELFF. CDR3 DNA: TGTGCCAGCAGCTTGAGCTTAGCGGGGGGCGCGAACACCGGGGAGCTGTTTTTT.